This is a list of T cell receptor beta chains from one sample in a study of T cells in Graves' hyperthyroidism and ophthalmopathy. TCRdb itself ran the multiplex PCR reads through MiXCR, one entry per CDR3 protein. The table includes roughly 500,000 distinct CDR3 sequences, roughly a sixth detected once. Sequenced: blood. The receptors were gathered from a woman between 25 and 40 years old with Graves' ophthalmopathy. CDR3s include the opening cysteine and the closing phenylalanine or tryptophan. The D gene is left open where the match is weak. Size is stated for part of the rows, as once, few or many counts, or as a class when the clone is expanded.

V gene: TRBV20-1
clone size: NA
D gene: NA
CDR3 length: 13
J gene: TRBJ2-3
CDR3 protein: CSAPPTSTDTQYF
CDR3 DNA: TGCAGTGCCCCCCCGACTAGCACAGATACGCAGTATTTT

V gene: TRBV20-1
clone size: NA
D gene: NA
CDR3 length: 14
J gene: TRBJ2-7
CDR3 protein: CSARDPSGTYEQYF
CDR3 DNA: TGCAGTGCTAGAGATCCGTCAGGGACCTACGAGCAGTACTTC

V gene: TRBV20-1
clone size: many
D gene: TRBD2
CDR3 length: 14
J gene: TRBJ2-3
CDR3 protein: CSTGLAGVTDTQYF
CDR3 DNA: TGCAGTACGGGACTAGCGGGAGTCACAGATACGCAGTATTTT

V gene: TRBV6-1
clone size: NA
D gene: TRBD2
CDR3 length: 16
J gene: TRBJ2-5
CDR3 protein: CASTETSGMYQETQYF
CDR3 DNA: TGTGCCAGCACCGAGACTAGCGGGATGTACCAAGAGACCCAGTACTTC

V gene: TRBV7-3
clone size: NA
D gene: NA
CDR3 length: 13
J gene: TRBJ2-1
CDR3 protein: CASSVGGTYEQFF
CDR3 DNA: TGTGCCAGCAGCGTAGGGGGTACCTATGAGCAGTTCTTC

V gene: TRBV2
clone size: many
D gene: TRBD1
CDR3 length: 14
J gene: TRBJ1-6
CDR3 protein: CASSEGTGKSPLHF
CDR3 DNA: TGTGCCAGCAGTGAAGGGACAGGGAAGTCACCCCTCCACTTT

V gene: TRBV28
clone size: NA
D gene: NA
CDR3 length: 14
J gene: TRBJ2-4
CDR3 protein: CASTYRLAKNIQYF
CDR3 DNA: TGTGCCAGCACTTATCGACTCGCCAAAAACATTCAGTACTTC

V gene: TRBV28
clone size: NA
D gene: NA
CDR3 length: 15
J gene: TRBJ1-4
CDR3 protein: CASSLSFGAREKLFF
CDR3 DNA: TGTGCCAGCAGTTTATCGTTCGGCGCTCGGGAAAAACTGTTTTTT

V gene: TRBV5-1
clone size: many
D gene: TRBD2
CDR3 length: 16
J gene: TRBJ2-1
CDR3 protein: CASSLLAGVPYNEQFF
CDR3 DNA: TGCGCCAGCAGCTTACTAGCGGGAGTCCCCTACAATGAGCAGTTCTTC

V gene: TRBV18
clone size: few
D gene: NA
CDR3 length: 15
J gene: TRBJ1-6
CDR3 protein: CASSPSQGRNSPLHF
CDR3 DNA: TGTGCCAGCTCACCGAGTCAGGGGCGAAATTCACCCCTCCACTTT

V gene: TRBV30
clone size: many
D gene: NA
CDR3 length: 14
J gene: TRBJ2-1
CDR3 protein: CAWRGSGEWREQFF
CDR3 DNA: TGTGCCTGGAGGGGCAGTGGGGAGTGGAGGGAGCAGTTCTTC

V gene: TRBV7-8
clone size: many
D gene: TRBD2
CDR3 length: 19
J gene: TRBJ2-1
CDR3 protein: CASSQVLAGHQRTYNEQFF
CDR3 DNA: TGTGCCAGCAGCCAGGTGTTAGCGGGGCACCAAAGGACCTACAATGAGCAGTTCTTC

V gene: TRBV5-5
clone size: many
D gene: NA
CDR3 length: 12
J gene: TRBJ2-7
CDR3 protein: CASSFTGNEQYF
CDR3 DNA: TGTGCCAGCAGCTTTACCGGGAACGAGCAGTACTTC

V gene: TRBV28
clone size: many
D gene: NA
CDR3 length: 17
J gene: TRBJ2-5
CDR3 protein: CASSLGSDRRKQETQYF
CDR3 DNA: TGTGCCAGCAGTTTAGGGTCCGACAGACGCAAGCAAGAGACCCAGTACTTC

V gene: TRBV12-3/TRBV12-4
clone size: NA
D gene: TRBD2
CDR3 length: 14
J gene: TRBJ2-7
CDR3 protein: CASSDGRAGGEQYF
CDR3 DNA: TGTGCCAGCAGTGACGGGAGGGCCGGTGGAGAGCAGTACTTC

V gene: TRBV2
clone size: many
D gene: NA
CDR3 length: 12
J gene: TRBJ2-5
CDR3 protein: CASNRRGETQYF
CDR3 DNA: TGTGCCAGCAACCGAAGAGGGGAGACCCAGTACTTC

V gene: TRBV20-1
clone size: many
D gene: TRBD2
CDR3 length: 12
J gene: TRBJ2-7
CDR3 protein: CSAKAGGHEQYF
CDR3 DNA: TGCAGTGCCAAGGCGGGGGGCCACGAGCAGTACTTC

V gene: TRBV11-3
clone size: many
D gene: NA
CDR3 length: 13
J gene: TRBJ2-1
CDR3 protein: CASSLEQGGEQFF
CDR3 DNA: TGTGCCAGCAGCTTAGAACAGGGCGGTGAGCAGTTCTTC

V gene: TRBV20-1
clone size: many
D gene: NA
CDR3 length: 13
J gene: TRBJ1-5
CDR3 protein: CSARVGGQQPQHF
CDR3 DNA: TGCAGTGCTAGAGTTGGGGGTCAACAGCCCCAGCATTTT

V gene: TRBV28
clone size: many
D gene: TRBD1
CDR3 length: 14
J gene: TRBJ1-2
CDR3 protein: CASSTGVGDYGYTF
CDR3 DNA: TGTGCCAGCTCCACAGGGGTTGGGGACTATGGCTACACCTTC

V gene: TRBV30
clone size: NA
D gene: TRBD1
CDR3 length: 12
J gene: TRBJ1-4
CDR3 protein: CAWSVGDRKLFF
CDR3 DNA: TGTGCCTGGAGTGTAGGGGACAGAAAACTGTTTTTT

V gene: TRBV12-3/TRBV12-4
clone size: NA
D gene: TRBD1
CDR3 length: 20
J gene: TRBJ1-5
CDR3 protein: CASSLRTTITGVLPGQPQHF
CDR3 DNA: TGTGCCAGCAGTTTACGCACCACCATTACAGGGGTGCTTCCCGGTCAGCCCCAGCATTTT

V gene: TRBV6-2/TRBV6-3
clone size: many
D gene: NA
CDR3 length: 14
J gene: TRBJ2-3
CDR3 protein: CASSYSPSDDTQYF
CDR3 DNA: TGTGCCAGCAGTTACTCACCGTCAGATGATACGCAGTATTTT

V gene: TRBV11-1
clone size: many
D gene: NA
CDR3 length: 12
J gene: TRBJ2-1
CDR3 protein: CASARSPGEQFF
CDR3 DNA: TGTGCCAGCGCTAGGTCACCCGGTGAGCAGTTCTTC

V gene: TRBV5-8
clone size: NA
D gene: NA
CDR3 length: 10
J gene: TRBJ2-5
CDR3 protein: CASTLETQYF
CDR3 DNA: TGTGCCAGCACCCTGGAGACCCAGTACTTC

V gene: TRBV7-2
clone size: many
D gene: NA
CDR3 length: 12
J gene: TRBJ2-3
CDR3 protein: CASEPGASKQYF
CDR3 DNA: TGTGCCAGCGAGCCGGGAGCTAGTAAGCAGTATTTT

V gene: TRBV29-1
clone size: NA
D gene: NA
CDR3 length: 13
J gene: TRBJ2-7
CDR3 protein: CSVEWDTSYEQYF
CDR3 DNA: TGCAGCGTTGAGTGGGACACTTCCTACGAGCAGTACTTC

V gene: TRBV28
clone size: many
D gene: TRBD1
CDR3 length: 11
J gene: TRBJ2-4
CDR3 protein: CASQTGVIQYF
CDR3 DNA: TGTGCCAGCCAGACAGGGGTCATTCAGTACTTC

V gene: TRBV6-5
clone size: NA
D gene: NA
CDR3 length: 13
J gene: TRBJ2-7
CDR3 protein: CASSYLGTYEQYF
CDR3 DNA: TGTGCCAGCAGCTATCTAGGAACCTACGAGCAGTACTTC

V gene: TRBV7-9
clone size: many
D gene: TRBD2
CDR3 length: 16
J gene: TRBJ2-3
CDR3 protein: CASRESGSYLTDTQYF
CDR3 DNA: TGTGCCAGCAGGGAAAGCGGGAGCTATCTTACAGATACGCAGTATTTT

V gene: TRBV28
clone size: few
D gene: NA
CDR3 length: 12
J gene: TRBJ2-7
CDR3 protein: CASSPMRAEQYF
CDR3 DNA: TGTGCCAGCAGCCCCATGAGGGCGGAGCAGTACTTC

V gene: TRBV6-2/TRBV6-3
clone size: NA
D gene: NA
CDR3 length: 13
J gene: TRBJ2-5
CDR3 protein: CASSYYWKETQYF
CDR3 DNA: TGTGCCAGCAGTTACTATTGGAAAGAGACCCAGTACTTC

V gene: TRBV28
clone size: few
D gene: TRBD2
CDR3 length: 16
J gene: TRBJ2-7
CDR3 protein: CASSPATSGSYIEQYF
CDR3 DNA: TGTGCCAGCAGCCCAGCGACTAGCGGGAGTTATATCGAGCAGTACTTC

V gene: TRBV15
clone size: NA
D gene: NA
CDR3 length: 12
J gene: TRBJ1-1
CDR3 protein: CATSRATAEAFF
CDR3 DNA: TGTGCCACCAGCAGGGCGACAGCGGAAGCTTTCTTT

V gene: TRBV10-3
clone size: many
D gene: TRBD1
CDR3 length: 14
J gene: TRBJ1-1
CDR3 protein: CAISSRGRDTEAFF
CDR3 DNA: TGTGCCATCAGTTCCAGGGGGCGGGACACTGAAGCTTTCTTT

V gene: TRBV28
clone size: many
D gene: NA
CDR3 length: 18
J gene: TRBJ2-7
CDR3 protein: CASSFIQGWRERFYEQYF
CDR3 DNA: TGTGCCAGCAGTTTTATCCAGGGGTGGCGGGAGAGGTTCTACGAGCAGTACTTC

V gene: TRBV20-1
clone size: NA
D gene: NA
CDR3 length: 13
J gene: TRBJ2-7
CDR3 protein: CSAGTGGGHEQYF
CDR3 DNA: TGCAGTGCGGGGACCGGGGGTGGCCACGAGCAGTACTTC

V gene: TRBV7-6
clone size: NA
D gene: TRBD2
CDR3 length: 16
J gene: TRBJ2-1
CDR3 protein: CASSSATSGPYNEQFF
CDR3 DNA: TGTGCCAGCAGCTCCGCGACTAGCGGGCCCTACAATGAGCAGTTCTTC

V gene: TRBV4-1
clone size: NA
D gene: NA
CDR3 length: 19
J gene: TRBJ1-3
CDR3 protein: CASSQEGSASVGSGNTIYF
CDR3 DNA: TGCGCCAGCAGCCAAGAAGGAAGCGCCTCCGTGGGCTCTGGAAACACCATATATTTT

V gene: TRBV18
clone size: many
D gene: NA
CDR3 length: 11
J gene: TRBJ2-5
CDR3 protein: CASSDQETQYF
CDR3 DNA: TGTGCCAGCTCGGACCAAGAGACCCAGTACTTC

V gene: TRBV18
clone size: many
D gene: NA
CDR3 length: 12
J gene: TRBJ1-1
CDR3 protein: CASSPTLTEAFF
CDR3 DNA: TGTGCCAGCTCCCCAACCTTGACTGAAGCTTTCTTT

V gene: TRBV6-2/TRBV6-3
clone size: once
D gene: NA
CDR3 length: 11
J gene: TRBJ2-4
CDR3 protein: CATNKGDIQYF
CDR3 DNA: TGTGCCACCAATAAGGGAGACATTCAGTACTTC

V gene: TRBV11-2
clone size: many
D gene: NA
CDR3 length: 14
J gene: TRBJ2-3
CDR3 protein: CASSLAPETDTQYF
CDR3 DNA: TGTGCCAGCAGCTTAGCCCCCGAGACAGATACGCAGTATTTT

V gene: TRBV6-1
clone size: many
D gene: NA
CDR3 length: 13
J gene: TRBJ2-5
CDR3 protein: CASSDQGEETQYF
CDR3 DNA: TGTGCCAGCAGTGACCAGGGCGAAGAGACCCAGTACTTC

V gene: TRBV20-1
clone size: many
D gene: NA
CDR3 length: 15
J gene: TRBJ2-1
CDR3 protein: CSARALTDFINEQFF
CDR3 DNA: TGCAGTGCTAGGGCCTTGACTGACTTTATCAATGAGCAGTTCTTC

V gene: TRBV20-1
clone size: many
D gene: TRBD2
CDR3 length: 13
J gene: TRBJ2-1
CDR3 protein: CSARQLAGDEQFF
CDR3 DNA: TGCAGTGCTAGACAACTAGCGGGGGATGAGCAGTTCTTC

V gene: TRBV9
clone size: few
D gene: TRBD1
CDR3 length: 15
J gene: TRBJ2-1
CDR3 protein: CASSAFGTGAREQFF
CDR3 DNA: TGTGCCAGCAGCGCCTTCGGGACAGGGGCTCGTGAGCAGTTCTTC

V gene: TRBV2
clone size: many
D gene: NA
CDR3 length: 13
J gene: TRBJ2-5
CDR3 protein: CASREDVPETQYF
CDR3 DNA: TGTGCCAGCAGGGAGGACGTGCCCGAGACCCAGTACTTC

V gene: TRBV24-1
clone size: NA
D gene: NA
CDR3 length: 16
J gene: TRBJ2-6
CDR3 protein: CATSDYQSSGANVLTF
CDR3 DNA: TGTGCCACCAGTGATTACCAAAGCTCTGGGGCCAACGTCCTGACTTTC

V gene: TRBV29-1
clone size: few
D gene: TRBD1
CDR3 length: 15
J gene: TRBJ2-2
CDR3 protein: CSVEHQGANTGELFF
CDR3 DNA: TGCAGCGTTGAACACCAGGGGGCGAACACCGGGGAGCTGTTTTTT

V gene: TRBV20-1
clone size: NA
D gene: NA
CDR3 length: 12
J gene: TRBJ1-1
CDR3 protein: CSASRVVTEAFF
CDR3 DNA: TGCAGTGCTAGTCGAGTTGTCACTGAAGCTTTCTTT

V gene: TRBV7-2
clone size: many
D gene: NA
CDR3 length: 13
J gene: TRBJ1-5
CDR3 protein: CASSTITGQPQHF
CDR3 DNA: TGTGCCAGCAGCACCATTACAGGTCAGCCCCAGCATTTT

V gene: TRBV5-1
clone size: many
D gene: NA
CDR3 length: 15
J gene: TRBJ2-7
CDR3 protein: CASSLAGGQRGEQYF
CDR3 DNA: TGCGCCAGCAGCTTGGCCGGGGGCCAAAGGGGGGAGCAGTACTTC

V gene: TRBV6-6
clone size: few
D gene: NA
CDR3 length: 15
J gene: TRBJ2-7
CDR3 protein: CASSYRREDPYEQYF
CDR3 DNA: TGTGCCAGCAGTTACCGGCGGGAAGACCCCTACGAGCAGTACTTC

V gene: TRBV7-2
clone size: few
D gene: NA
CDR3 length: 16
J gene: TRBJ2-3
CDR3 protein: CASSLDSGGITDTQYF
CDR3 DNA: TGTGCCAGCAGCTTAGATAGCGGAGGGATCACAGATACGCAGTATTTT